This entry features one TCR beta chain sequence. These data originate in a study of blood T cells in healthy people across ages. Combining a sample-barcoded 5' primer with a J-beta primer mix, a second PCR ran for about 7 to 11 cycles. TCRdb reprocessed the 5' RACE reads with MiXCR, giving one entry per CDR3 protein. The table has about 1.1 million distinct CDR3 sequences, more than 30% seen once. Aged about 6 to 90, donors were systemically healthy Caucasians from Russia. This CDR3 contains 15 residues. The V segment lost 4 bases and the J segment 8 bases; nucleotides outside the gene matches: 8. The sample taken for sequencing was blood. This receptor was identified in a man in his late teens or twenties in good health. The chain recombines TRBV12-3 or TRBV12-4 with TRBJ1-6; TRBD1 aligns across 7 bases. CDR3 sequence reads: CASSSWTGGDSPLHF. The CDR3 DNA reads as TGTGCCAGCAGTTCATGGACAGGTGGGGATTCACCCCTCCACTTT.